Sequencing of this T cell receptor beta chain was carried out in a study of Graves' ophthalmopathy and Graves' hyperthyroidism. For repertoire sequencing, the TCR beta CDR3 regions were amplified from RNA transcripts. HTBI primers were employed in first-round RT-PCR, then a second-round multiplex PCR followed. TCRdb used MiXCR to reprocess the multiplex PCR reads, holding one entry per CDR3 protein. In the table there are more than 40,000 distinct CDR3 sequences, 50% of which are singletons. CDR1 and CDR2 (germline): MDHEN, SYDVKM. The CDR3 is 13 amino acids. J was trimmed by 8 bases and V by 7 bases; bases with no gene match: 6. This clonotype was seen at least ten times.

The rearrangement joins TRBV28 to TRBJ2-1; 9 positions match TRBD2. The clonotype originates from an adult man with Graves' ophthalmopathy. The sample was peripheral blood. The CDR3 DNA is TGTGCCAGCAAGACGCGGGGGGGAGATGAGCAGTTCTTC. Translating gives CASKTRGGDEQFF.